Listed below are T cell receptor beta chains from one sample, sequenced in a study of OX40 agonist ivuxolimab in advanced cancers. Profiling relied on immunoSEQ multiplex PCR, and the TCRdb table lists in-frame clones only, not all of them. Among roughly 60,000 clones listed, over 80% were seen once. Sample: CD4+ or CD8+ T cells sorted from blood, taken in a trial of the OX40 agonist ivuxolimab. The receptors shown here come from an adult with an advanced solid tumor such as melanoma, head and neck, liver or kidney cancer. Each CDR3 is given with its conserved first and last residue. Fields, in order: clone size, D gene, V gene, J gene, CDR3 protein, CDR3 DNA. D genes are given only for firm matches. Clone size is stated in some rows and not others, as once, few, many or a class when expanded.

abundance: -; d_gene: -; v_gene: TRBV19; j_gene: TRBJ1-5; CDR3aa: CASSIWDGNQPQHF; CDR3nt: TGTGCCAGTAGTATATGGGACGGTAATCAGCCCCAGCATTTT
abundance: -; d_gene: -; v_gene: TRBV18; j_gene: TRBJ1-1; CDR3aa: CASSSGGGTEAFF; CDR3nt: TGTGCCAGCTCGTCGGGCGGGGGCACTGAAGCTTTCTTT
abundance: -; d_gene: TRBD1; v_gene: TRBV7-2; j_gene: TRBJ1-2; CDR3aa: CASSSGGGYGYTF; CDR3nt: TGTGCCAGCAGCTCAGGGGGTGGCTATGGCTACACCTTC
abundance: -; d_gene: -; v_gene: TRBV30; j_gene: TRBJ2-2; CDR3aa: CAWREQETGELFF; CDR3nt: TGTGCCTGGAGGGAACAGGAAACCGGGGAGCTGTTTTTT
abundance: -; d_gene: TRBD1; v_gene: TRBV9; j_gene: TRBJ2-2; CDR3aa: CASSARGLAGELFF; CDR3nt: TGTGCCAGCAGCGCCAGGGGGCTGGCCGGGGAGCTGTTTTTT
abundance: -; d_gene: -; v_gene: TRBV19; j_gene: TRBJ2-1; CDR3aa: CASSKDRDLNEQFF; CDR3nt: TGTGCCAGTAGTAAGGACCGGGACTTAAATGAGCAGTTCTTC
abundance: -; d_gene: TRBD1; v_gene: TRBV4-1; j_gene: TRBJ1-5; CDR3aa: CASSPGQGNQPQHF; CDR3nt: TGCGCCAGCAGCCCGGGACAGGGTAATCAGCCCCAGCATTTT
abundance: -; d_gene: -; v_gene: TRBV19; j_gene: TRBJ1-4; CDR3aa: CASSLQAGHNEKLFF; CDR3nt: TGTGCCAGTAGCCTACAAGCTGGGCATAATGAAAAACTGTTTTTT
abundance: few; d_gene: -; v_gene: TRBV19; j_gene: TRBJ1-2; CDR3aa: CASSPGPANGYTF; CDR3nt: TGTGCCAGTAGTCCCGGACCGGCAAATGGCTACACCTTC
abundance: -; d_gene: TRBD1; v_gene: TRBV27; j_gene: TRBJ1-2; CDR3aa: CASSHSTGAANYGYTF; CDR3nt: TGTGCCAGCAGTCATTCCACAGGGGCAGCTAACTATGGCTACACCTTC
abundance: -; d_gene: -; v_gene: TRBV4-3; j_gene: TRBJ2-3; CDR3aa: CASSPSGGTGVTDTQYF; CDR3nt: TGCGCCAGCAGCCCGTCAGGGGGGACGGGGGTAACGGATACGCAGTATTTT
abundance: -; d_gene: -; v_gene: TRBV6-6; j_gene: TRBJ2-3; CDR3aa: CASSSRTPISTDTQYF; CDR3nt: TGTGCCAGCAGTTCCCGGACACCGATTAGCACAGATACGCAGTATTTT
abundance: -; d_gene: TRBD2; v_gene: TRBV7-9; j_gene: TRBJ2-1; CDR3aa: CASSLWLAGSKNEQFF; CDR3nt: TGTGCCAGCAGCTTATGGCTAGCGGGAAGCAAGAATGAGCAGTTCTTC
abundance: once; d_gene: -; v_gene: TRBV14; j_gene: TRBJ1-2; CDR3aa: CASSQAGYGYTF; CDR3nt: TGTGCCAGCAGCCAAGCCGGCTATGGCTACACCTTC
abundance: -; d_gene: TRBD1; v_gene: TRBV29-1; j_gene: TRBJ1-1; CDR3aa: CSVAGGDTEAFF; CDR3nt: TGCAGCGTAGCAGGGGGTGACACTGAAGCTTTCTTT
abundance: -; d_gene: -; v_gene: TRBV7-8; j_gene: TRBJ2-1; CDR3aa: CASSSYGDGYNEQFF; CDR3nt: TGTGCCAGCAGTTCTTATGGGGACGGCTACAATGAGCAGTTCTTC
abundance: -; d_gene: TRBD2; v_gene: TRBV19; j_gene: TRBJ2-1; CDR3aa: CASRMRTSGGYNEQFF; CDR3nt: TGTGCCAGTAGAATGAGAACTAGCGGGGGGTACAATGAGCAGTTCTTC
abundance: -; d_gene: TRBD1; v_gene: TRBV2; j_gene: TRBJ1-1; CDR3aa: CASSDRGQRDTEAFF; CDR3nt: TGTGCCAGCAGTGACAGGGGGCAGAGGGACACTGAAGCTTTCTTT
abundance: -; d_gene: -; v_gene: TRBV29-1; j_gene: TRBJ2-5; CDR3aa: CSVGQILKETQYF; CDR3nt: TGCAGCGTCGGACAGATCCTAAAAGAGACCCAGTACTTC
abundance: -; d_gene: -; v_gene: TRBV10-3; j_gene: TRBJ2-5; CDR3aa: CAIREGVGTETQYF; CDR3nt: TGTGCCATCAGGGAAGGGGTTGGCACGGAGACCCAGTACTTC
abundance: -; d_gene: -; v_gene: TRBV11-2; j_gene: TRBJ2-7; CDR3aa: CASSLAPGYEQYF; CDR3nt: TGTGCCAGCAGCTTAGCCCCCGGGTACGAGCAGTACTTC
abundance: -; d_gene: TRBD2; v_gene: TRBV2; j_gene: TRBJ2-1; CDR3aa: CASSEYWTSGSGRYNEQFF; CDR3nt: TGTGCCAGCAGTGAATATTGGACTAGCGGGAGCGGGAGGTACAATGAGCAGTTCTTC
abundance: -; d_gene: -; v_gene: TRBV7-2; j_gene: TRBJ2-5; CDR3aa: CASSFAPRGGLETQYF; CDR3nt: TGTGCCAGCAGCTTCGCCCCCCGGGGCGGGTTAGAGACCCAGTACTTC
abundance: -; d_gene: TRBD1; v_gene: TRBV6-6; j_gene: TRBJ2-1; CDR3aa: CASSPHRDRANEQFF; CDR3nt: TGTGCCAGCAGTCCCCACCGGGACAGGGCCAATGAGCAGTTCTTC
abundance: -; d_gene: -; v_gene: TRBV5-1; j_gene: TRBJ2-7; CDR3aa: CASSLAGTASSYEQYF; CDR3nt: TGCGCCAGCAGCTTGGCCGGGACGGCGAGCTCCTACGAGCAGTACTTC
abundance: -; d_gene: -; v_gene: TRBV28; j_gene: TRBJ1-1; CDR3aa: CASRGPFGAFF; CDR3nt: TGTGCCAGTAGAGGGCCGTTTGGTGCTTTCTTT
abundance: few; d_gene: -; v_gene: TRBV6-1; j_gene: TRBJ1-5; CDR3aa: CASSEVVAGWEPQHF; CDR3nt: TGTGCCAGCAGTGAAGTAGTGGCAGGGTGGGAGCCCCAGCATTTT
abundance: -; d_gene: TRBD2; v_gene: TRBV7-6; j_gene: TRBJ2-5; CDR3aa: CASSLGLAALRETQYF; CDR3nt: TGTGCCAGCAGCTTAGGTCTAGCGGCCTTGAGGGAGACCCAGTACTTC
abundance: -; d_gene: -; v_gene: TRBV2; j_gene: TRBJ2-1; CDR3aa: CASSERGYSYNEQFF; CDR3nt: TGTGCCAGCAGTGAAAGGGGGTACTCCTACAATGAGCAGTTCTTC
abundance: -; d_gene: TRBD1; v_gene: TRBV10-3; j_gene: TRBJ2-1; CDR3aa: CAIRRGQAFEQFF; CDR3nt: TGTGCCATCAGAAGGGGACAGGCGTTTGAGCAGTTCTTC
abundance: -; d_gene: -; v_gene: TRBV5-1; j_gene: TRBJ1-1; CDR3aa: CASSLVAGQSIEAFF; CDR3nt: TGCGCCAGCAGCTTGGTTGCTGGACAGTCGATTGAAGCTTTCTTT
abundance: -; d_gene: TRBD1; v_gene: TRBV29-1; j_gene: TRBJ2-7; CDR3aa: CSVWTGGYEQYF; CDR3nt: TGCAGCGTATGGACAGGAGGCTACGAGCAGTACTTC